This T cell receptor (beta chain) was found in a study of T cell responses to AZD1222 COVID-19 vaccine (dated by TCRdb to the early 2020s). At the level of the whole study: AZD1222 recipients whose second dose came at about 4 weeks and those whose second dose came at about 12 weeks were combined into one group, since spike-specific TCR depth and breadth did not differ between the two schedules. TCR sequencing covered fewer than 250 trial participants: 207 given two doses of AZD1222 and around 26 given two doses of MenACWY control vaccine. Trial participants were enrolled by age into 18-55, 56-69 and 70-plus year subgroups, with roughly 160, 29 and 62 TCR-sequenced participants respectively. What the study reported, not specific to this receptor: Conclusions about previously exposed vaccinees are limited, since just six AZD1222 recipients were seropositive for SARS-CoV-2 at baseline. After two AZD1222 doses, both the breadth and the depth of spike-specific TCRs were significantly higher than at day 0 and than in MenACWY recipients. Because no day 14 peak-response samples were available, the repertoires could be characterized only after the peak T cell response. Reportedly, close to half of the unique spike-specific TCRs recognized epitopes lying outside the regions that are mutated in the B.1.351 and B.1.1.7 variants. Most participants were white British and females outnumbered males, and the authors suggested that clonal diversity may have been underestimated. The vaccine-associated CD4 TCRs covered the entire spike protein, and the dominant responses fell in regions 160-218 and 743-854. The 56-69-year group was small, and its depth increase did not reach significance, likely because of low power.

Explained via the paper, the time point label denotes: baseline before first vaccination. Samples from vaccinated people were obtained from the UK trials COV001 and COV002, which included a single-blind randomized controlled phase 2/3 trial of AZD1222 (ChAdOx1 nCoV-19) in healthy adults. For TCRbeta chain sequencing, PBMC samples from trial participants were taken at day 0 and at day 28 after the second dose. The CDR3 regions of human TCRbeta chains were subjected to immunosequencing. The paper's processing steps were these. TCRs in the repertoires were matched against a reference library of SARS-CoV-2-specific TCRs that had been generated with the MIRA antigen-specificity platform. Breadth meant the fraction of unique TCRs that were SARS-CoV-2-associated, whereas depth meant the fraction of total T cells that were SARS-CoV-2-associated. Each spike-specific TCR was assigned to its reactive spike region and to a CD4 or CD8 class using the MIRA data. Log10-transformed breadth and depth values were compared by one-way ANOVA with Sidak's multiple comparisons tests. TCRdb provides this immuneACCESS table in a form limited to in-frame rearrangements. Some clones are lacking; in checked studies, under half of them reflect an unresolved V gene, and why the rest are absent is not known. V, J and clone size were drawn from that table, and D and trimming were deduced from the DNA. Recorded for this sample are 150,000 to 180,000 clones; approximately 90% of them occurred a single time. The leading ten clones occupy less than 3.5% of the sample.

The CDR1 and CDR2 encoded by the germline V gene are MNHEY and SVGEGT. From the cysteine up to the phenylalanine, the CDR3 has a length of 13 residues. Of all the DNA, just the CDR3 is kept, 39 bases in frame from base 1. The junction shows trimming of 6 bases on V and 3 bases on J, plus 12 bases between the germline ends. To note about this clone: Its antigen specificity is not known. The sample holds no much larger clone one base away, and base qualities are not on file.

The receptor chain draws on TRBV6-2 or TRBV6-3 and TRBJ2-7, with TRBD2 as a weak D call on 5 bases. The clonotype comes from an adult in good health. Sequences were derived from peripheral blood, sampled on day 0 of AZD1222 vaccination. CDR3 loop: CASSKSGIYEQYF. The nucleotide sequence reads TGTGCCAGCAGCAAATCCGGGATCTACGAGCAGTACTTC.